Presented here are 8 T cell receptor beta chains from one specimen sequenced in a study of OX40 agonist ivuxolimab in advanced cancers. Measured with immunoSEQ multiplex PCR; TCRdb has only the in-frame clones, and not every one. Here the sample spans approximately 82,000 clones, around 86% being singletons. The sample in question was CD4+ or CD8+ T cells sorted from blood, obtained in a trial of the OX40 agonist ivuxolimab. All receptors come from an adult with an advanced solid tumor such as melanoma, head and neck, liver or kidney cancer.

The gene calls are TRBV19 and TRBJ2-3; no definite D call. Trimming left V 4 bases short and J 2 bases short, with 10 bases between. Germline CDR1 and CDR2: LNHDA and SQIVND (reference sequence). The CDR3 contains 14 residues. The chain's CDR3 is CASSTPGSTDTQYF. CDR3 DNA sequence: TGTGCCAGTAGTACCCCGGGTTCCACAGATACGCAGTATTTT. The full variable domain, in which reference TRBV19 and TRBJ2-3 provide the parts outside the CDR3, is DGGITQSPKYLFRKEGQNVTLSCEQNLNHDAMYWYRQDPGQGLRLIYYSQIVNDFQKGDIAEGYSVSREKKESFPLTVTSAQKNPTAFYLCASSTPGSTDTQYFGPGTRLTVL.

The rearrangement uses TRBV11-3 and TRBJ2-1, with 7 bases aligning to TRBD1. The V gene end was trimmed by 5 bases and the J gene end by 0 bases; junction bases not matched to a gene: 7. CDR1 is SGHNT, CDR2 YENEEA, per germline. CDR3 length: 16 amino acids. The CDR3 reads CASSRDSYSSYNEQFF. The CDR3 DNA is TGTGCCAGCAGCCGGGACAGCTATAGCTCCTACAATGAGCAGTTCTTC.

The chain links TRBV7-2 to TRBJ1-2, with 7 bases aligning to TRBD1. The CDR3 loop spans 15 amino acids. CDR1 and CDR2 (germline): SGHTA, FQGNSA. Unmatched junction bases numbered 3, after V lost 0 bases and J lost 2 bases. CDR3 sequence: CASSLAGQRNYGYTF. The DNA for the CDR3 is TGTGCCAGCAGCTTAGCGGGACAGAGAAACTATGGCTACACCTTC. The whole variable domain, filled in from reference TRBV7-2 and TRBJ1-2, reads GAGVSQSPSNKVTEKGKDVELRCDPISGHTALYWYRQSLGQGLEFLIYFQGNSAPDKSGLPSDRFSAERTGGSVSTLTIQRTQQEDSAVYLCASSLAGQRNYGYTFGSGTRLTVV.

The CDR3 nucleotides read TGTGCCAGCAGTCAAAACTTTGCAACTAATGAAAAACTGTTTTTT. This sequence encodes CASSQNFATNEKLFF. The rearrangement uses TRBV6-5 and TRBJ1-4; no clear D. CDR1 is MNHEY, CDR2 SVGAGI, per germline. The V and J ends lost 5 bases and 0 bases respectively, with 10 bases between them. The length of the CDR3 is 15 residues.

This chain connects TRBV27 to TRBJ2-2; maybe TRBD1 (6 bases). This CDR3 has 14 amino acids. V dropped 10 bases and J dropped 0 bases, with 12 bases sitting between them. Germline CDR1 reads MNHEY; CDR2 reads SMNVEV (reference sequence). CDR3 DNA: TGTGCCACCATTGACAGGACGAACACCGGGGAGCTGTTTTTT. Encoded protein: CATIDRTNTGELFF.

This chain uses TRBV5-8 with TRBJ2-2, with 8 bases identical to TRBD1. This CDR3 is 16 amino acids long. From germline, CDR1 is SGHTS and CDR2 YDEGEE. After removal of 1 base from V and 0 bases from J, the junction contained 2 bases not matched to a gene. This CDR3 is CASSLWGQANTGELFF. The DNA of the CDR3 is TGTGCCAGCAGCTTGTGGGGACAGGCGAACACCGGGGAGCTGTTTTTT.

This clone was counted a few times. The V and J genes are TRBV4-2 and TRBJ1-1; TRBD1 is a possible D gene (6 bases). This CDR3 contains 16 residues. Between the trimmed V and J ends, which lost 2 bases and 5 bases, there was a span of 18 bases. Germline loops: CDR1 LGHNA, CDR2 YNFKEQ. CDR3 protein: CASSQPSQGKGTEAFF. The DNA of the CDR3 is TGTGCCAGCAGCCAACCTAGCCAGGGGAAGGGGACTGAAGCTTTCTTT.

The chain couples TRBV5-4 to TRBJ1-1; unclear D gene. The CDR3 has 15 residues. Trimming took 2 bases from V and 1 from J, leaving 12 bases between them. Per the germline V gene, CDR1 is SGHNT and CDR2 is YYREEE (reference sequence). CDR3 nucleotide sequence: TGTGCCAGCAGCTTAGCAAAGGGTAGGAACACTGAAGCTTTCTTT. Encoded protein: CASSLAKGRNTEAFF.